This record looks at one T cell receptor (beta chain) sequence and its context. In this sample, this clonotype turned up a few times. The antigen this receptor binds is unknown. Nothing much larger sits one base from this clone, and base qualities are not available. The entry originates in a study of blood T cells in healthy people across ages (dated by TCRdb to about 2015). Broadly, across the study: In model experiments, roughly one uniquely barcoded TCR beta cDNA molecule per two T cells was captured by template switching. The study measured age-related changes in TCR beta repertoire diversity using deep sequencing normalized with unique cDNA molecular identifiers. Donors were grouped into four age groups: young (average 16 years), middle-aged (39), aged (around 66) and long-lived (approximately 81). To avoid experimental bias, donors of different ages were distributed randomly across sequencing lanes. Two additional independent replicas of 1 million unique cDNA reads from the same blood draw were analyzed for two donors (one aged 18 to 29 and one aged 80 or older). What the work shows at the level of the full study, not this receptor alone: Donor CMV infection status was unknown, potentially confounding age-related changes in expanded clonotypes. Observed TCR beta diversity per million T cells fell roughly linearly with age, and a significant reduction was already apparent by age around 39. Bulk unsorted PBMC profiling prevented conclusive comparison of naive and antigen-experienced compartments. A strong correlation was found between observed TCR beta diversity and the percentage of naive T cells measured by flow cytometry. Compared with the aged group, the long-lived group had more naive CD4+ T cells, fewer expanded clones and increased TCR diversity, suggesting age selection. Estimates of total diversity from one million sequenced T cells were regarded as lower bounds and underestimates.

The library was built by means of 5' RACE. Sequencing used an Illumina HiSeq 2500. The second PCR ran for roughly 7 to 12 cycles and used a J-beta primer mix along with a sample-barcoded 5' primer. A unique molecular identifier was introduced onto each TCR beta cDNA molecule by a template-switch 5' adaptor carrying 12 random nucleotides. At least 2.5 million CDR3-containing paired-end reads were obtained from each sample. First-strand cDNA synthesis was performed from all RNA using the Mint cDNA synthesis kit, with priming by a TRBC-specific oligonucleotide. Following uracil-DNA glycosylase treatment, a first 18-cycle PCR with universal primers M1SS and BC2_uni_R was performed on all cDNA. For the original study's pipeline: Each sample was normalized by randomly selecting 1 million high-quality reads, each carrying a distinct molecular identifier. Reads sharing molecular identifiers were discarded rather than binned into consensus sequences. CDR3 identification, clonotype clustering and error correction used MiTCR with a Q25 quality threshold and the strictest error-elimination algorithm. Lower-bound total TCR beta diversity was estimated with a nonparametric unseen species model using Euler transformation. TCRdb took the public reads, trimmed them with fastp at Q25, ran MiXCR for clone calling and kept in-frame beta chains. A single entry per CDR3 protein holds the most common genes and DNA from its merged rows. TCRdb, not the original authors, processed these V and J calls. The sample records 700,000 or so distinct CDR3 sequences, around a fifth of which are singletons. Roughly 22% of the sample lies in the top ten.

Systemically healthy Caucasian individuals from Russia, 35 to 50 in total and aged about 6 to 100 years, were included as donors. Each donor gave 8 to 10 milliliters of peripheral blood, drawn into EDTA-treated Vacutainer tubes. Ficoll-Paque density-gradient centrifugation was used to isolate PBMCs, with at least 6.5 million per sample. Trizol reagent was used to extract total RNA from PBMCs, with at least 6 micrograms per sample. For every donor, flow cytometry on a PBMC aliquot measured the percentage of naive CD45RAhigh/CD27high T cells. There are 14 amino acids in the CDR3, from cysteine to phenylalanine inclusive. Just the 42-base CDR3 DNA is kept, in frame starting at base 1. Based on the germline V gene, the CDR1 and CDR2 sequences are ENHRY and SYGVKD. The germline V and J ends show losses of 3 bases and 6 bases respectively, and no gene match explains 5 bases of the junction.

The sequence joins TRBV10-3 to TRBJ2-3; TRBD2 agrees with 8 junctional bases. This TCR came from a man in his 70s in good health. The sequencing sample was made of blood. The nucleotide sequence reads TGTGCCATCAGTGATTTGATAGCGGGGGATACGCAGTATTTT. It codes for CAISDLIAGDTQYF.